The 10 T cell receptor beta chains below all came from one sample that was sequenced in a study of the immune and genomic landscape of osteosarcoma (dated by TCRdb to 2018 to 2021). The library was obtained by the immunoSEQ multiplex PCR assay. TCRdb stores this immuneACCESS table with in-frame sequences only. Part of the clones is absent; in the studies checked, under half of the shortfall reflects unresolved V genes, and no reason is known for the rest. This sample comprises 850 to 1,100 clones, 60% to 75% of them detected only once. Roughly 28% of the sample is in the top ten clones. The sequenced sample was tumor tissue from a local recurrence in the femur. In the paper's terms, the cell subset or site label means: locally recurrent osteosarcoma tumor. The receptors originated from a man in his 70s with osteosarcoma. The age is the age at diagnosis.

Relative to its sample, this clone is large. The V and J genes are TRBV30 and TRBJ2-6; D may be TRBD1 or TRBD2 (6 bases each). CDR1 GTSNPN and CDR2 SVGIG come from the germline V gene (reference sequence). There are 15 residues in the CDR3. Deletions cut 1 base from V and 2 bases from J, with 9 bases between. The CDR3 spells CAWSEGGPGANVLTF. The CDR3 nucleotides read TGTGCCTGGAGTGAAGGGGGGCCTGGGGCCAACGTCCTGACTTTC.

The chain links TRBV11-1 to TRBJ1-1, with 9 bases fitting TRBD1. The CDR3 spans 14 residues. Trimming took 7 bases from V and 4 from J; bases not matched to a gene: 7. CDR1 is SGHAT and CDR2 is FQDESV in the germline V gene (reference sequence). The CDR3 DNA reads as TGTGCCAGCACAATAGGGACAGGGTTCACTGAAGCTTTCTTT. Translation: CASTIGTGFTEAFF.

CDR3 bases: TGTGCCAGCAGCCCACGGACAGGGATGAACACTGAAGCTTTCTTT. This gives the protein CASSPRTGMNTEAFF. The genes are TRBV9 and TRBJ1-1; 8 bases are a match to TRBD1. Germline V gives CDR1 SGDLS, CDR2 YYNGEE. V lost 4 bases to trimming and J lost 0 bases; unmatched junction nucleotides: 5. The CDR3 extends over 15 amino acids. Complete variable domain (other parts from reference TRBV9 and TRBJ1-1): DSGVTQTPKHLITATGQRVTLRCSPRSGDLSVYWYQQSLDQGLQFLIQYYNGEERAKGNILERFSAQQFPDLHSELNLSSLELGDSALYFCASSPRTGMNTEAFFGQGTRLTVV.

This clone appeared once. This sequence joins TRBV11-1 and TRBJ1-1; D perhaps matches TRBD1 (6 bases). Trimming pared 1 base from V and 6 bases from J, leaving 12 bases between. CDR1 is SGHAT and CDR2 is FQDESV in the germline V gene (reference sequence). This CDR3 has 14 amino acids. CDR3: CASSLGHRDAEAFF. The CDR3 DNA reads TGTGCCAGCAGCTTAGGGCACAGGGATGCTGAAGCTTTCTTT.

The genes are TRBV5-8 and TRBJ1-5; D is perhaps TRBD1 (5 bases). This CDR3 spans 15 amino acids. V lost 4 bases to trimming and J lost 3 bases, with 14 bases between them. Germline V lookup: CDR1 SGHTS, CDR2 YDEGEE. CDR3 DNA: TGTGCCAGCAGCGCCGGGACGGTGGTCAATCAGCCCCAGCATTTT. Its protein product is CASSAGTVVNQPQHF.

V and J are TRBV6-1 and TRBJ1-2; perhaps TRBD1 as D (5 bases). The CDR3 is 14 residues long. Per germline, CDR1 MNHNS and CDR2 SASEGT. Trimming took 6 bases from V and 6 from J, leaving 17 bases between them. The CDR3 sequence is CASSESKGRDGYTF. CDR3 bases: TGTGCCAGCAGCGAGTCAAAGGGGCGGGATGGCTACACCTTC.

The rearrangement uses TRBV7-9 and TRBJ1-6; D unresolved. Trimming shortened V by 1 base and J by 3 bases, and 16 bases separated the two germline ends. Per the germline V gene, CDR1 is SEHNR and CDR2 is FQNEAQ (reference sequence). The CDR3 consists of 18 residues. CDR3 protein: CASSLEPLTGVYNSPLHF. CDR3 in DNA: TGTGCCAGCAGCTTAGAACCCTTGACTGGCGTCTATAATTCACCCCTCCACTTT.

This clone came up a few times. The chain employs TRBV19 and TRBJ1-3; no definite D call. The V end lost 5 bases, the J end lost 3 bases, and 20 bases lay between the germline ends. CDR3 size: 17 residues. Germline V CDR1 and CDR2: LNHDA, SQIVND (reference sequence). The CDR3 DNA reads as TGTGCCAGTAGTCCCGGTAATCGGGCCGCGGATGGAAACACCATATATTTT. Amino acid sequence: CASSPGNRAADGNTIYF. Variable domain in full (rest from reference TRBV19 and TRBJ1-3): DGGITQSPKYLFRKEGQNVTLSCEQNLNHDAMYWYRQDPGQGLRLIYYSQIVNDFQKGDIAEGYSVSREKKESFPLTVTSAQKNPTAFYLCASSPGNRAADGNTIYFGEGSWLTVV.

The rearrangement links TRBV18 to TRBJ1-1; D is undetermined. The CDR3 has 12 residues. Trimming removed 4 bases from V and 1 base from J, with 4 bases in between. Germline lookup yields CDR1 KGHSH and CDR2 LQKENI. The CDR3 nucleotides are TGTGCCAGCTCACTGCAGAACACTGAAGCTTTCTTT. Amino acid sequence: CASSLQNTEAFF.

The rearrangement links TRBV9 to TRBJ1-5; D perhaps matches TRBD1 (6 bases). Deletions cut 0 bases from V and 9 bases from J, with 10 bases between. CDR3 length equals 13 residues. The germline V gene has CDR1 SGDLS and CDR2 YYNGEE. The CDR3 loop is CASSVVETGPQHF. In DNA form, the CDR3 reads TGTGCCAGCAGCGTAGTGGAGACAGGGCCCCAGCATTTT.